Below, 5 T cell receptor beta chains from the same sample are listed, as sequenced in a study of T-cell memory formation after mild COVID-19. Via MiXCR, TCRdb re-called the 5' RACE reads, giving one row per CDR3 protein. The sample records under 450,000 distinct CDR3 sequences, about 15% being singletons. Sequenced: PBMCs or a T cell subset sorted from them (not recorded which). Receptor source: a man between 18 and 35 years old who had mild COVID-19 (a few samples of this study predate the infection). Cell type and time point are not known.

V and J are TRBV11-2 and TRBJ1-1; 8 positions match TRBD1. CDR3 length: 13 amino acids. V lost 3 bases to trimming and J lost 7 bases; unmatched junction nucleotides: 4. The V gene's germline CDR1 is SGHAT and CDR2 FQNNGV. CDR3 loop: CASSFFGQGEAFF. The DNA for the CDR3 is TGTGCCAGCAGCTTCTTCGGACAGGGTGAAGCTTTCTTT.

This clonotype was detected a few times. This chain connects TRBV7-7 to TRBJ2-3; no firm D call. Germline CDR1 and CDR2: SSHAT and FNYEAQ (reference sequence). The CDR3 covers 14 residues. The V gene lost 5 bases and the J gene lost 1 base, with 10 bases spanning the gap. The CDR3 protein is CASSPLHGTDTQYF. CDR3 nucleotide sequence: TGTGCCAGCAGCCCGCTACATGGCACAGATACGCAGTATTTT.

The CDR3 bases are TGTGCCACCAGCAGGGGACTTTCCTACGAGCAGTACTTC. This translates into CATSRGLSYEQYF. J is TRBJ2-7 and V is TRBV15; D may be TRBD2 (6 bases). The germline V gene encodes CDR1 LNHNV and CDR2 YYDKDF (reference sequence). Trimming took off 3 bases at V and 1 base at J, with 7 bases between the two ends. The CDR3 contains 13 residues. Using reference TRBV15 and TRBJ2-7 for the parts outside the CDR3, the full variable domain is DAMVIQNPRYQVTQFGKPVTLSCSQTLNHNVMYWYQQKSSQAPKLLFHYYDKDFNNEADTPDNFQSRRPNTSFCFLDIRSPGLGDTAMYLCATSRGLSYEQYFGPGTRLTVT.

The chain joins TRBV6-5 to TRBJ2-7; possibly TRBD1 or TRBD2 for D (5 bases each). There are 13 residues in the CDR3. V dropped 4 bases and J dropped 6 bases, with 13 bases sitting between them. Per the germline V gene, CDR1 is MNHEY and CDR2 is SVGAGI. CDR3 bases: TGTGCCAGCAGTTTTGGGGGAGTGGGCGAGCAGTACTTC. It yields the protein CASSFGGVGEQYF.

This clonotype was observed a few times. The chain carries TRBV4-3 and TRBJ1-6; unclear D gene. This CDR3 region has 18 residues. Germline V gene data show CDR1 as LGHNA and CDR2 as YSLEER. Trimming cost V 0 bases and J 2 bases, with 14 bases left between them. CDR3 protein: CASSQDPAQSAYNSPLHF. In DNA form, the CDR3 reads TGCGCCAGCAGCCAAGATCCGGCCCAGTCCGCCTATAATTCACCCCTCCACTTT.